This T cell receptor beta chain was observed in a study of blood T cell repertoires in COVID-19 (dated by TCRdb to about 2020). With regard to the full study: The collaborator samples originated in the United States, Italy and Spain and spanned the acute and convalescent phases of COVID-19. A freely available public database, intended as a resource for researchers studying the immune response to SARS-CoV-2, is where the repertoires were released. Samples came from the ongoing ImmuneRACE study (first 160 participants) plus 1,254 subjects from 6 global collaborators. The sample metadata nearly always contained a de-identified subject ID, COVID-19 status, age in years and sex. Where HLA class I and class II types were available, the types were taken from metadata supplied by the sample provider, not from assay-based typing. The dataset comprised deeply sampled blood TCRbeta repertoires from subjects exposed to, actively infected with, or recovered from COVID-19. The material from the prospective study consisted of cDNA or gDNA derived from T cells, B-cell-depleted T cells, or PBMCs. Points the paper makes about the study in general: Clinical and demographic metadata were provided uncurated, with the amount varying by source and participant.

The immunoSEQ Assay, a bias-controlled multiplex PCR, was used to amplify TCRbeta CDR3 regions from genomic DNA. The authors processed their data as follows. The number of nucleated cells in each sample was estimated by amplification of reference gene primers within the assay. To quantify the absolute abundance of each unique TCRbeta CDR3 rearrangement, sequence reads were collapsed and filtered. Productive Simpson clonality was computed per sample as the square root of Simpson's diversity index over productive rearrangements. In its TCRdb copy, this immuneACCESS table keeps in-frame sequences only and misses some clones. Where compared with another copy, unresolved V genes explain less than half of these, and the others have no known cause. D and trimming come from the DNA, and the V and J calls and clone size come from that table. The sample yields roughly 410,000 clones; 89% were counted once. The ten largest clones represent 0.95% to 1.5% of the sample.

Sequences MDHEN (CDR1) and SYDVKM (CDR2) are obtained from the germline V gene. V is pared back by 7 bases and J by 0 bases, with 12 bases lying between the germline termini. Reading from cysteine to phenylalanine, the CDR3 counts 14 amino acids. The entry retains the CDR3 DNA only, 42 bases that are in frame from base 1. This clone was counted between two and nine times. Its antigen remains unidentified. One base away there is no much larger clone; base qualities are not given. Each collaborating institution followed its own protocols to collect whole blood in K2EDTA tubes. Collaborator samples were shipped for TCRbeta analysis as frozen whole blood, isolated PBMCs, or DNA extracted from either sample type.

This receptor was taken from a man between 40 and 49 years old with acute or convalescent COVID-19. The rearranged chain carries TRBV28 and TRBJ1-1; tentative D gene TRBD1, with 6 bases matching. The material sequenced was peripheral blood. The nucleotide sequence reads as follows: TGTGCCAGCATCCCGGACAGTTTGAACACTGAAGCTTTCTTT. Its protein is CASIPDSLNTEAFF.